This entry features one TCR beta chain sequence. Which antigen it targets is not known. No clone much larger than this one lies a single base away; base qualities are absent. The data were taken from a study of CD8 T cells in ankylosing spondylitis (dated by TCRdb to 2016 to 2017). Regarding the study in general: T cell receptor beta repertoires were profiled in healthy donors and ankylosing spondylitis patients so that disease-linked TCR variants could be found. The whole study cohort included about a hundred healthy donors and 25 ankylosing spondylitis patients. Peripheral blood was sampled, and synovial fluid was also collected from ankylosing spondylitis patients.

Sequencing relied on an Illumina HiSeq 2500. Quantitative 5'-RACE with molecular barcodes was the method used to prepare the TCR beta libraries. Under the source paper's analysis protocol: To identify disease-linked TCR variants, a new computational method was used, one built on a probabilistic model of VDJ rearrangement. TCRdb reprocessing: public reads trimmed at Q25 with fastp, clones called with MiXCR, in-frame beta chains kept. Under each unique CDR3 protein, matching rows form one entry showing the most common genes and DNA. TCRdb, not the original authors, processed these V and J calls. For this sample there are 250,000 to 350,000 distinct CDR3 sequences; about 20% appear just once. The top ten constitute roughly 8% of the sample. The CDR3 starts with the cysteine, ends with the phenylalanine, and has 14 residues. The only DNA kept is the CDR3, 42 bases in frame from the first base. Trimmed from V: 4 bases; trimmed from J: 10 bases; junction bases lacking a gene match: 9. The germline V gene encodes CDR1 SGHRS and CDR2 YFSETQ.

General findings and caveats noted by the study authors: The disease-linked clones showed a CD8+ phenotype and occurred at relatively low frequencies in peripheral blood. Significant enrichment of the disease-linked clones was reported in matched synovial fluid samples from ankylosing spondylitis patients. Blood from ankylosing spondylitis patients appeared to be characterized by a TCR beta motif made up of eight highly homologous amino acid variants. Some motif variants were previously reported in synovial fluid and blood of reactive arthritis patients, suggesting common disease-initiation mechanisms.

The receptor comes from a male donor with ankylosing spondylitis or in good health (not recorded which). Sequencing used blood, either unsorted or a sorted T cell fraction (not recorded which). The sequence joins TRBV5-1 to TRBJ1-4; 8 bases in between match TRBD1. The base sequence is TGCGCCAGCAGCCGGACAGGGTTGGAGGTAAAACTGTTTTTT. Translated, it gives CASSRTGLEVKLFF. Reference TRBV5-1 and TRBJ1-4 proteins supply the regions before and after the CDR3; the full variable domain is: KAGVTQTPRYLIKTRGQQVTLSCSPISGHRSVSWYQQTPGQGLQFLFEYFSETQRNKGNFPGRFSGRQFSNSRSEMNVSTLELGDSALYLCASSRTGLEVKLFFGSGTQLSVL.